A selection of T cell receptor beta chains follows, all from one sample in a study of CXCR3-negative and CXCR3-positive naive CD8 T cells. TCRdb reprocessed the 5' RACE reads; each CDR3 protein has one entry and no DNA is given. The sample has about 150,000 distinct CDR3 sequences. Specimen: naive CXCR3+ CD8+ T cells from blood. All receptors come from a human donor in good health. Some clones in this sample may be carry-over from other donors' samples. Both conserved end residues are part of each CDR3. Fields, in order: J gene, V gene, CDR3 protein.

TRBJ1-5 TRBV27 CASSFINQPQHF
TRBJ2-7 TRBV4-3 CASSQDGTSGVSYEQYF
TRBJ2-1 TRBV7-2 CASSLISGTGFYNEQFF
TRBJ2-1 TRBV7-6 CANSSRDRPPYNEQFF
TRBJ2-7 TRBV5-1 CASPPGTSRDYEQYF
TRBJ2-2 TRBV29-1 CSVVGSGGYTGELFF
TRBJ2-2 TRBV11-2 CASNKGAETGELFF
TRBJ2-1 TRBV9 CASSGLNEQFF
TRBJ1-2 TRBV10-2 CASSGQIYNIDGYTF
TRBJ2-3 TRBV14 CASSQEEFRGTQYF
TRBJ2-7 TRBV6-6 CASSRSDVLAGGDEQYF
TRBJ2-4 TRBV21-1 CAGLRGLLSDF
TRBJ1-2 TRBV7-9 CASSLGLAYGYTF
TRBJ2-5 TRBV12-3/TRBV12-4 CASSLARDSRPETQYF
TRBJ2-7 TRBV11-2 CASSSPQSAYEQYF
TRBJ2-7 TRBV20-1 CSARGLGLAGALSSYEQYF
TRBJ1-1 TRBV11-2 CASSFTTGKSTEAFF
TRBJ2-5 TRBV7-9 CASSLALDRAKETQYF
TRBJ2-7 TRBV19 CASATGGTYEQYF
TRBJ2-7 TRBV3-1 CASSQDRYLYEQYF
TRBJ2-7 TRBV4-1 CASSQDLEGPYEQYF
TRBJ1-4 TRBV5-1 CASSERGHEKLFF
TRBJ2-1 TRBV28 CASSLWGSGTAYNEQFF
TRBJ2-1 TRBV29-1 CSVEAPLEDEQFF